This T cell receptor (beta chain) was profiled in a study of T cell responses to AZD1222 COVID-19 vaccine. On the study more broadly: Second-dose timings of about 4 or about 12 weeks were pooled.

The study, taken as a whole, reports: Seropositivity was recorded at baseline in only 5 or 6 AZD1222 recipients. Sampled repertoires all dated from after the peak T cell response.

The CDR3 runs 15 residues. Clones were read by immunoSEQ multiplex PCR, and TCRdb kept only the in-frame ones, dropping some. Of approximately 120,000 clones listed, more than 70% are singletons. Points on this clone: Its antigen is not identified.

This specimen was peripheral blood, taken on day 0 of AZD1222 vaccination. The rearrangement uses TRBV21-1 and TRBJ1-3; the table's TRBD1 call for D was not verified on the DNA. TRBV21-1 is a pseudogene locus. The clonotype was recovered from an adult in good health. CDR3 nucleotide sequence: TGTGCCAGGGGGGACGGGACAGGGGCTGGAAACACCATATATTTT. It encodes CARGDGTGAGNTIYF.